This T cell receptor (beta chain) appears in the sequencing data of a study of shared clonotypes between healthy human individuals (dated by TCRdb to about 2020). Study-wide context: The cohort included a few men and a couple of women between 18 and 49 years of age. Per donor, three plates each were used for CD4 naive and CD4 memory, two for CD8 naive, and one for CD8 memory. To estimate repertoire size and how much clonotype sharing occurs between individuals, the study deeply sequenced the blood TCR repertoires of 5 or 6 healthy adults. To increase sequencing depth and limit assay-specific biases, TCR repertoire library preparation and sequencing were carried out by different laboratories using diverse techniques. Between about 0.94 and 8.9 billion PBMCs per donor were obtained by leukapheresis. General conclusions and limits of the study: When several donors were compared, the shared fraction of clonotypes was 5% to 6.5% for naive CD4, roughly 3.4% for naive CD8, 2% to 2.5% for memory CD4, and less than 0.45% for memory CD8. Sampling was limited to blood, and TCR repertoires in tissue likely differ from TCR repertoires in blood. Pairwise subsampling indicated that sequencing depth was expected to affect the degree of clonotype sharing among donors. Naive subsets generally had larger estimated clonotype richness than memory subsets. The small number of donors limited the genetic and exposure-history diversity represented. Rarefaction of sorted-subset datasets indicated incomplete sequencing despite the large sequencing depth. Compared with non-shared clonotypes, clonotypes shared by all four sorted-subset donors had higher generation probabilities.

On this clone: Its antigen specificity is not known. No per-base quality is available; no much larger clone lies one base away.

The donors were healthy, HIV-negative adults with no recently reported acute infections or vaccinations. Every donor was a Caucasian adult living in Nashville, Tennessee, USA. CD4+ T cells were enriched through magnetic negative selection, after which naive cells were positively selected on CD45RA and the remaining negative fraction served as the memory subset. After blood collection by leukapheresis, PBMCs were isolated using Ficoll-Histopaque density gradient centrifugation and then cryopreserved in the vapor phase of liquid nitrogen. Purity and quantity of every magnetically sorted T cell population were checked by analytical flow cytometry. From each sorted fraction, genomic DNA was isolated and quantified by UV absorbance on a Nanodrop 2000c. TCR CDR3 regions were amplified from genomic DNA by multiplex PCR using the deep immunoSEQ assay. For each cell subset, the extracted genomic DNA was distributed evenly across all wells of several immunoSEQ 96-well plates, and each plate served as one replicate. For sorted subsets, approximately 190 ng genomic DNA, equal to 25,000 to 35,000 T cell genomes, was loaded into each replicate PCR. Purified libraries were measured with a Qubit 3.0 fluorometer, size-checked on a Bioanalyzer 2100, and measured again with the KAPA Library Quantification kit. A separate single-read 150-cycle Illumina NextSeq 550 flow cell was used to sequence each immunoSEQ 96-well plate. Regarding the original processing steps: Because the immunoSEQ output held only junctional sequences and lacked quality scores, the filtering could not match the filtering applied to full-length reads. To assign V/J genes and CDR3, sequences were annotated against IMGT germline references using PyIR, a Python wrapper for IgBLAST v1.9. Reads were removed for weak V/J assignments (E-value above 1e-6), missing CDR3, stop codons, out-of-frame junctions, or ambiguous translated residues. V3J clonotypes were defined as sequences sharing an identical inferred V gene, J gene, and CDR3 amino acid sequence. Percentage overlap between repertoires was computed as shared unique clonotypes divided by the size of the smaller repertoire. Three approaches were used to assess repertoire richness: RTK rarefaction, the Chao1 estimator, and Recon v2.1 estimates of unobserved clonotypes. Generation probabilities for all TCRbeta clonotypes obtained by the gDNA method from four donors were computed using OLGA. TCRdb took this table from immuneACCESS and kept in-frame rearrangements with V and J called. Such tables lack part of the clones; where checked against another copy, unresolved V genes explain under half of the gap, and the rest is unexplained. The DNA was the basis for D and trimming; V, J and clone size are from that table. The table for this sample lists approximately 1.4 million clones; approximately 98% of them were counted only once. Around 0.47% of the sample is held by the ten biggest clonotypes.

The germline V gene encodes CDR1 KGHSH and CDR2 LQKENI. Including the terminal cysteine and phenylalanine, the CDR3 comprises 13 residues. The DNA shown is the 39-base CDR3, in frame from base 1. V is shortened by 4 bases, J by 5 bases, and the region joining them spans 9 bases. The V and J genes are TRBV18 and TRBJ1-5, with TRBD1 tentatively as D gene (5 bases match). The sample taken for sequencing was naive CD4+ T cells sorted from blood. Explained via the paper, the cell subset or site label denotes: CD45RA+ positively selected. This clonotype was obtained from a man younger than 40 in good health. CDR3 sequence: CASSQQEDQPQHF. The bases are TGTGCCAGCTCACAACAGGAGGATCAGCCCCAGCATTTT.